This T cell receptor beta chain was captured by sequencing in a study of identical twins. Broader study findings: Potential partial confounding of zero-insertion analyses by invariant MAIT and iNKT cells was noted. Rather than following the same donors, the conclusions depended on cross-sectional statistical analysis. Surplus twin overlap in beta out-of-frame sequences was less pronounced.

Carrying unique molecular identifiers, the cDNA also gained a universal primer site through template switching. Using its own MiXCR run on the 5' RACE reads, TCRdb lists one record per CDR3 protein. The table records 1.5 million to 2 million distinct CDR3 sequences, around a third of them present only once. The V gene end was trimmed by 6 bases and the J gene end by 3 bases; junction bases not matched to a gene: 3. The CDR3 runs to 14 residues. Germline V gene sequence: CDR1 KGHDR, CDR2 SFDVKD. This clonotype has more than one count but fewer than ten. The antigen remains unidentified. Specimen: cord blood. The receptor was isolated from a newborn girl in good health. The chain couples TRBV24-1 to TRBJ2-1, with 8 nucleotides matching TRBD2. This CDR3 reads CATSWAGGYNEQFF. In DNA form, the CDR3 reads TGTGCCACCAGTTGGGCGGGGGGCTACAATGAGCAGTTCTTC.